This T cell receptor (beta chain) is from a study of CD8 T cells in ankylosing spondylitis. Trimming pared 4 bases from V and 5 bases from J, leaving 23 bases between. The germline V gene has CDR1 SGHRS and CDR2 YFSETQ. There are 17 residues in the CDR3. Study results and caveats: There was a TCR beta motif, made of several highly homologous variants, that appeared characteristic of ankylosing spondylitis blood. CD8+ disease-linked clones were present at relatively low frequencies in blood. As reported, disease-linked clones showed significant enrichment in matched ankylosing spondylitis synovial fluid. Earlier literature documents some of the motif variants in reactive arthritis synovial fluid and blood.

About this clonotype itself: Its target is unknown.

Each TCR beta library was made by quantitative 5'-RACE that incorporated molecular barcodes. Using its own MiXCR run on the 5' RACE reads, TCRdb lists one record per CDR3 protein. In the table there are about 450,000 distinct CDR3 sequences, more than 25% of which are singletons. The chain links TRBV5-1 to TRBJ2-3; the D is unclear. This receptor was obtained from a male donor with ankylosing spondylitis. Specimen: blood, either unsorted or a sorted T cell fraction (not recorded which). CDR3 in DNA: TGCGCCAGCAGCCCGGACGGAAGGTGGGCTGGTCTAGATACGCAGTATTTT. Encoded protein: CASSPDGRWAGLDTQYF.